Each of the 32 T cell receptor beta chains below was sequenced from the same sample in a study of cytomegalovirus exposure and HLA in healthy donors. Vbeta (60) and Jbeta (13) primers were used in the PCR. This table comes from immunoSEQ multiplex PCR, and its TCRdb copy is limited to in-frame clones, with some not included. Of 140,000 to 150,000 clones in the sample, 70% to 80% were seen once. Sequencing was carried out using PBMCs. Receptor source: a middle-aged man in good health and CMV-seropositive.

The rearrangement joins TRBV4-2 to TRBJ1-4; TRBD1 matches 9 bases. The CDR3 sequence is 18 residues long. J gave up 8 bases and V 0 bases, and 13 bases lay outside the gene matches. From germline, CDR1 is LGHNA and CDR2 YNFKEQ. The CDR3 protein is CASSQEPGQGVGGEKLFF. For the CDR3, the DNA is TGTGCCAGCAGCCAAGAACCGGGACAGGGAGTTGGGGGGGAAAAACTGTTTTTT.

Here the CDR3 reads CASNRVNEQYF. DNA of the CDR3: TGTGCCAGCAACAGGGTAAACGAGCAGTACTTC. This chain connects TRBV2 to TRBJ2-7; D perhaps matches TRBD1 (6 bases). Germline CDR1 is SNHLY and CDR2 is FYNNEI. The CDR3 consists of 11 residues. Trimming left V 7 bases short and J 5 bases short, with 9 bases between.

J is TRBJ1-2 and V is TRBV30; unclear D gene. The germline V and J ends were trimmed by 6 bases and 0 bases, with 11 bases remaining between them. The CDR3 is 13 residues long. Germline lookup yields CDR1 GTSNPN and CDR2 SVGIG (reference sequence). The CDR3 region is CACNSAANYGYTF. The CDR3 DNA is TGTGCCTGCAACAGTGCAGCTAACTATGGCTACACCTTC.

The chain recombines TRBV10-3 with TRBJ2-7; D perhaps matches TRBD1 (6 bases). V was pared by 3 bases and J by 2 bases, with 11 bases between. CDR3 length equals 14 residues. From germline, CDR1 is ENHRY and CDR2 SYGVKD. Here the CDR3 reads CAISEGGLTYEQYF. CDR3 bases: TGTGCCATCAGTGAAGGGGGTTTGACCTACGAGCAGTACTTC.

The chain uses TRBV10-3 and TRBJ1-2; D is unresolved. The CDR3 runs to 16 residues. Trimming removed 3 bases at V and 3 bases at J, with 17 bases between. Germline lookup yields CDR1 ENHRY and CDR2 SYGVKD. The CDR3 loop is CAISDTQSRTHYGYTF. The CDR3 DNA follows: TGTGCCATCAGTGACACACAGAGTCGGACTCACTATGGCTACACCTTC.

The chain employs TRBV21-1 and TRBJ2-1; no check of the table's D call, TRBD1, against the DNA was made. TRBV21-1 corresponds to a pseudogene. CDR3 length: 18 amino acids. This CDR3 is CASKNVDRVYSPYNEQFF. CDR3 DNA sequence: TGTGCCAGCAAGAACGTAGACAGGGTATATTCTCCCTACAATGAGCAGTTCTTC.

The chain carries TRBV15 and TRBJ1-5; perhaps TRBD1 as D (6 bases). Germline CDR1 and CDR2: LNHNV and YYDKDF (reference sequence). This CDR3 has 15 amino acids. Between the trimmed V and J ends, which lost 4 bases and 1 base, there was a span of 11 bases. The CDR3 is CATSIAGDSNQPQHF. The DNA for the CDR3 is TGTGCCACCAGCATAGCAGGGGACAGCAATCAGCCCCAGCATTTT.

The chain is built from TRBV14 and TRBJ1-2; 7 bases map to TRBD1. V was pared by 4 bases and J by 1 base, with 0 bases of the junction left unmatched. From germline, CDR1 is SGHDN and CDR2 FVKESK. CDR3 length: 13 residues. The DNA of the CDR3 is TGTGCCAGCAGCCGGGACAGTAACTATGGCTACACCTTC. Translating gives CASSRDSNYGYTF.

This chain connects TRBV28 to TRBJ1-5; 7 nucleotides match TRBD1. The germline gives CDR1 MDHEN, CDR2 SYDVKM. This CDR3 comprises 15 residues. With V trimmed by 7 bases and J by 1 base, 7 bases remained unmatched. The DNA for the CDR3 is TGTGCCAGCACGCCTAGGGACAGAAGCAATCAGCCCCAGCATTTT. Its protein product is CASTPRDRSNQPQHF.

The V gene is TRBV7-3, the J gene TRBJ2-1; 7 nucleotides align to TRBD1. The V segment lost 5 bases and the J segment 4 bases; nucleotides outside the gene matches: 8. Germline V gene lookup returns CDR1 SGHTA and CDR2 FQGTGA. This CDR3 is 15 amino acids long. The CDR3 sequence is CASSVDRANYNEQFF. The CDR3 nucleotides are TGTGCCAGCAGCGTCGACAGGGCCAATTACAATGAGCAGTTCTTC.

The chain couples TRBV10-1 to TRBJ2-7, with a possible D match to TRBD2 (6 bases). Trimming shortened V by 4 bases and J by 3 bases, and 10 bases separated the two germline ends. Germline lookup yields CDR1 WNHNN and CDR2 SYGVQD (reference sequence). The CDR3 loop spans 13 amino acids. The CDR3 reads CASSGGTGYEQYF. Here the CDR3 DNA reads TGCGCCAGCAGTGGAGGGACTGGCTACGAGCAGTACTTC.

The chain joins TRBV5-1 to TRBJ1-2; the D gene is possibly TRBD1 (5 bases). Trimming pared 4 bases from V and 0 bases from J, leaving 13 bases between. The CDR3 is 15 amino acids. From germline, CDR1 is SGHRS and CDR2 YFSETQ. DNA for the CDR3: TGCGCCAGCAGCCCCGGACACCCGACTAACTATGGCTACACCTTC. Its protein product is CASSPGHPTNYGYTF.

This rearrangement joins TRBV18 to TRBJ1-5, with TRBD1 as a possible D gene (5 bases). Per the germline V gene, CDR1 is KGHSH and CDR2 is LQKENI. CDR3 length equals 16 residues. V shed 2 bases and J shed 4 bases, with 15 bases lying between them. CDR3 sequence (DNA): TGTGCCAGCTCACCAGGAAAGGGGAGGACAAATCAGCCCCAGCATTTT. It specifies CASSPGKGRTNQPQHF.

The chain links TRBV2 to TRBJ2-5; tentative D call: TRBD2 (5 bases). The J call is in doubt because the DNA end fits TRBJ2-7 better. Per germline, CDR1 SNHLY and CDR2 FYNNEI. The length of the CDR3 is 14 residues. The CDR3 nucleotides are TGTGCCAGCAGTTGGACGGGAAACTCCTACGAGCAGTACTTC. Protein sequence: CASSWTGNSYEQYF.

The chain links TRBV9 to TRBJ2-3; 8 bases fit TRBD2. J was trimmed by 1 base and V by 4 bases; bases with no gene match: 11. CDR1 SGDLS and CDR2 YYNGEE come from the germline V gene. This CDR3 has 17 amino acids. This chain's CDR3 is CASSKTTGTSGTDTQYF. The CDR3 DNA sequence: TGTGCCAGCAGCAAGACGACCGGGACTAGTGGCACAGATACGCAGTATTTT.

This chain connects TRBV18 to TRBJ2-2; D may be TRBD1 (6 bases). Per germline, CDR1 KGHSH and CDR2 LQKENI. The CDR3 has 15 amino acids. The germline V and J ends were trimmed by 4 bases and 0 bases, with 9 bases remaining between them. CDR3 DNA: TGTGCCAGCTCACTCGGACAGACGAACACCGGGGAGCTGTTTTTT. Protein product: CASSLGQTNTGELFF.

V is TRBV6-1 and J is TRBJ1-1; possibly TRBD1 for D (5 bases). This CDR3 spans 14 amino acids. The ends were cut back, 3 bases at V and 4 bases at J, with 12 bases in the middle. Germline values: CDR1 MNHNS, CDR2 SASEGT. CDR3 bases: TGTGCCAGCAGTGAGGTTCCCAGGGTCACTGAAGCTTTCTTT. Protein: CASSEVPRVTEAFF.

This clone was detected only once. The chain combines TRBV28 with TRBJ2-7, with TRBD1 matching 8 bases. This CDR3 is built from 13 residues. V dropped 6 bases and J dropped 1; count of bases not matched to a gene: 2. Germline V gives CDR1 MDHEN, CDR2 SYDVKM. Here the CDR3 DNA reads TGTGCCAGCAGACGACAGGGGTCCTACGAGCAGTACTTC. This sequence encodes CASRRQGSYEQYF.

The chain has TRBV4-1 and TRBJ2-4, with D unresolved. Germline V gene lookup returns CDR1 MGHRA and CDR2 YSYEKL. Trimming shortened V by 1 base and J by 6 bases, and 10 bases separated the two germline ends. This CDR3 contains 14 residues. The CDR3 region has the DNA TGCGCCAGCAGCCAAGTTCGCCAGCGAAACATTCAGTACTTC. Amino acid sequence: CASSQVRQRNIQYF.

The chain combines TRBV30 with TRBJ2-3, with D possibly TRBD2 on 7 matching bases. This CDR3 contains 20 residues. V shed 2 bases and J shed 1 base, with 28 bases lying between them. Germline CDR1 reads GTSNPN; CDR2 reads SVGIG (reference sequence). The CDR3 nucleotides read TGTGCCTGGAGTAGGGGGGGCGGGGGATTCAGTGGAGGGGGCACAGATACGCAGTATTTT. Translation gives CAWSRGGGGFSGGGTDTQYF.

In its sample, this clone was seen once. The chain carries TRBV19 and TRBJ2-5; D unresolved. The CDR3 runs 13 residues. The V gene's germline CDR1 is LNHDA and CDR2 SQIVND (reference sequence). Trimming left V 3 bases short and J 2 bases short, with 7 bases between. DNA for the CDR3: TGTGCCAGTAGTATTGGGCTACAAGAGACCCAGTACTTC. Translation: CASSIGLQETQYF.

The chain couples TRBV5-4 to TRBJ2-5; maybe TRBD1 (6 bases). Per germline, CDR1 SGHNT and CDR2 YYREEE (reference sequence). Trimming cost V 0 bases and J 5 bases, with 14 bases left between them. This CDR3 comprises 15 residues. CDR3 in DNA: TGTGCCAGCAGCTTGGCCGTTTCAGGGGTGGAGACCCAGTACTTC. It specifies CASSLAVSGVETQYF. The full variable domain, its missing parts supplied by reference TRBV5-4 and TRBJ2-5, is ETGVTQSPTHLIKTRGQQVTLRCSSQSGHNTVSWYQQALGQGPQFIFQYYREEENGRGNFPPRFSGLQFPNYSSELNVNALELDDSALYLCASSLAVSGVETQYFGPGTRLLVL.

V is TRBV5-1 and J is TRBJ2-1; 9 bases match TRBD2. The CDR3 is 18 amino acids. The J segment lost 6 bases and the V segment lost 0 bases, leaving 13 bases of the junction unmatched. The germline CDR1 and CDR2 sequences are SGHRS and YFSETQ. CDR3 amino acids: CASSLGDLGGGRANEQFF. Here the CDR3 DNA reads TGCGCCAGCAGCTTGGGAGACCTGGGCGGCGGGAGGGCCAATGAGCAGTTCTTC.

The V call is TRBV27, the J call TRBJ2-3; 8 nucleotides align to TRBD2. The CDR3 is 17 amino acids. V lost 5 bases to trimming and J lost 3 bases; unmatched junction nucleotides: 13. Germline-derived CDR1 and CDR2 are MNHEY and SMNVEV (reference sequence). The CDR3 loop reads CASSPWGRAGGTDTQYF. The CDR3 region has the DNA TGTGCCAGCAGTCCATGGGGACGGGCGGGGGGAACAGATACGCAGTATTTT.

The CDR3: CASSVNTGTSTYEQYF. Here the CDR3 DNA reads TGTGCCAGTAGTGTGAACACCGGGACTAGCACCTACGAGCAGTACTTC. The gene calls are TRBV19 and TRBJ2-7; 9 nucleotides match TRBD2. Germline CDR1 reads LNHDA; CDR2 reads SQIVND (reference sequence). The CDR3 totals 16 residues. With 5 bases clipped from V and 2 bases from J, the junction kept 10 bases outside the gene matches. Variable domain in full (rest from reference TRBV19 and TRBJ2-7): DGGITQSPKYLFRKEGQNVTLSCEQNLNHDAMYWYRQDPGQGLRLIYYSQIVNDFQKGDIAEGYSVSREKKESFPLTVTSAQKNPTAFYLCASSVNTGTSTYEQYFGPGTRLTVT.

This chain uses TRBV30 with TRBJ2-7; 11 nucleotides match TRBD2. This CDR3 is 17 amino acids long. Germline lookup yields CDR1 GTSNPN and CDR2 SVGIG (reference sequence). The J segment lost 4 bases and the V segment lost 2 bases, leaving 13 bases of the junction unmatched. CDR3 loop: CAWSSLLTSGEEYEQYF. In DNA form, the CDR3 reads TGTGCCTGGAGTTCTCTCCTGACTAGCGGGGAAGAGTACGAGCAGTACTTC.

The chain has TRBV15 and TRBJ2-2; TRBD2 might be the D (5 bases). CDR1 is LNHNV and CDR2 is YYDKDF in the germline V gene (reference sequence). The length of the CDR3 is 18 residues. V shed 0 bases and J shed 0 bases, with 14 bases lying between them. CDR3 loop: CATSRDFPTSANTGELFF. CDR3 coding DNA: TGTGCCACCAGCAGAGACTTTCCAACTAGTGCGAACACCGGGGAGCTGTTTTTT.

The CDR3 is CASSPTRGGSYEQYF. In DNA, the CDR3 is TGTGCCAGCTCACCAACCCGGGGGGGTTCCTACGAGCAGTACTTC. The gene calls are TRBV18 and TRBJ2-7, with 8 nucleotides matching TRBD2. J was trimmed by 1 base and V by 2 bases; bases with no gene match: 4. The CDR3 is 15 residues long. Germline V gene data show CDR1 as KGHSH and CDR2 as LQKENI. Based on the CDR3 plus reference TRBV18 and TRBJ2-7, the full variable domain is NAGVMQNPRHLVRRRGQEARLRCSPMKGHSHVYWYRQLPEEGLKFMVYLQKENIIDESGMPKERFSAEFPKEGPSILRIQQVVRGDSAAYFCASSPTRGGSYEQYFGPGTRLTVT.

The chain uses TRBV6-1 and TRBJ1-5; possibly TRBD1 for D (5 bases). Between the trimmed V and J ends, which lost 6 bases and 7 bases, there was a span of 13 bases. The CDR3 spans 13 residues. CDR1 is MNHNS and CDR2 is SASEGT in the germline V gene. The CDR3 nucleotides are TGTGCCAGCAGAGTAGACAGCCCCCAGCCCCAGCATTTT. It specifies CASRVDSPQPQHF.

The J gene is TRBJ1-1, the V gene TRBV4-2; 9 bases are shared with TRBD1. This CDR3 contains 14 residues. J lost 6 bases, V lost 3 bases, and 5 bases had no gene match. CDR1 and CDR2 (germline): LGHNA, YNFKEQ. CDR3 region: CASSQEDRGPEAFF. For the CDR3, the DNA is TGTGCCAGCAGCCAGGAGGACAGGGGCCCTGAAGCTTTCTTT.

This clone was seen only a few times. The chain recombines TRBV7-2 with TRBJ2-7; 8 positions agree with TRBD1. The V gene's germline CDR1 is SGHTA and CDR2 FQGNSA. CDR3 length: 16 residues. V shed 5 bases, J shed 4 bases, and the junction held 13 bases outside the gene matches. CDR3 bases: TGTGCCAGCAGCCCCAGTAAGGACAGGGCGGGATACGAGCAGTACTTC. Amino acid sequence: CASSPSKDRAGYEQYF.

V gene TRBV6-1 combines with J gene TRBJ1-3; TRBD1 might be the D (6 bases). V lost 8 bases, J lost 2 bases, and 13 bases lay in between. This CDR3 has 14 residues. Germline V CDR1 and CDR2: MNHNS, SASEGT. CDR3 nucleotides: TGTGCCAGCGTCCCACAGGGTGCTGGAAACACCATATATTTT. Translation: CASVPQGAGNTIYF.